Below are 7 T cell receptor beta chains sequenced from a single sample in a study of cytotoxic CD8 clonotypes in ibrutinib-treated CLL. This table comes from immunoSEQ multiplex PCR, and its TCRdb copy is limited to in-frame clones, with some not included. This table has more than 300,000 clones, more than 65% appearing once. Sequencing was performed on PBMCs, taken before ibrutinib treatment. The receptors were gathered from a human donor with chronic lymphocytic leukemia.

The rearrangement uses TRBV5-1 and TRBJ2-5, with D perhaps matching TRBD1 (5 bases). V lost 4 bases and J lost 0, with 13 bases in between. CDR3 length: 15 amino acids. Germline V CDR1 and CDR2: SGHRS, YFSETQ. The CDR3 DNA follows: TGCGCCAGCAGCGGACAACAGGCTTACCAAGAGACCCAGTACTTC. It specifies CASSGQQAYQETQYF.

V usage is TRBV9 and J usage is TRBJ1-3; no firm D call. V was clipped by 3 bases and J by 4 bases, with 8 bases between them. Germline V gene data show CDR1 as SGDLS and CDR2 as YYNGEE. The length of the CDR3 is 13 residues. CDR3 sequence (DNA): TGTGCCAGCAGCGAAAACCTAGGAAACACCATATATTTT. As protein: CASSENLGNTIYF.

The chain employs TRBV5-6 and TRBJ2-7; either TRBD1 or TRBD2 may supply D (6 bases each). Trimming took off 2 bases at V and 3 bases at J, with 9 bases between the two ends. This CDR3 comprises 13 residues. The V gene's germline CDR1 is SGHDT and CDR2 YYEEEE. The CDR3 protein is CASSFRGLYEQYF. The CDR3 nucleotides are TGTGCCAGCAGCTTCAGGGGACTCTACGAGCAGTACTTC. The variable domain in full, with the rest retrieved from reference TRBV5-6 and TRBJ2-7, is DAGVTQSPTHLIKTRGQQVTLRCSPKSGHDTVSWYQQALGQGPQFIFQYYEEEERQRGNFPDRFSGHQFPNYSSELNVNALLLGDSALYLCASSFRGLYEQYFGPGTRLTVT.

This chain links TRBV29-1 with TRBJ1-2; D remains unclear. This CDR3 is built from 11 residues. The V gene lost 1 base and the J gene lost 7 bases, with 7 bases spanning the gap. Germline loops: CDR1 SQVTM, CDR2 ANQGSEA. The CDR3 sequence: CSVEVSSGYTF. Here the CDR3 DNA reads TGCAGCGTTGAAGTGTCGAGTGGCTACACCTTC. The variable domain in full, with the rest retrieved from reference TRBV29-1 and TRBJ1-2, is SAVISQKPSRDICQRGTSLTIQCQVDSQVTMMFWYRQQPGQSLTLIATANQGSEATYESGFVIDKFPISRPNLTFSTLTVSNMSPEDSSIYLCSVEVSSGYTFGSGTRLTVV.

As DNA, the CDR3 is TGCAGCGGGGTGAGGGGATCTATGAACACTGAAGCTTTCTTT. Translation: CSGVRGSMNTEAFF. The chain joins TRBV29-1 to TRBJ1-1; the D gene is possibly TRBD1 (5 bases). V lost 7 bases, J lost 0 bases, and 15 bases lay in between. This CDR3 comprises 14 residues. The germline CDR1 and CDR2 sequences are SQVTM and ANQGSEA.

The V call is TRBV6-1, the J call TRBJ2-1; D remains unclear. CDR3 size: 12 residues. Per germline, CDR1 MNHNS and CDR2 SASEGT. V dropped 2 bases and J dropped 7 bases, with 6 bases sitting between them. The CDR3 coding sequence is TGTGCCAGCAGTGAAAAGGATAATGAGCAGTTCTTC. Amino acid sequence: CASSEKDNEQFF.

The genes are TRBV7-9 and TRBJ2-1; the D is unclear. Germline V gene lookup returns CDR1 SEHNR and CDR2 FQNEAQ (reference sequence). This CDR3 has 13 residues. Trimming left V 6 bases short and J 7 bases short, with 13 bases between. The CDR3 region has the DNA TGTGCCAGCAGAAGAAACGCAGAAAATGAGCAGTTCTTC. Translation gives CASRRNAENEQFF.